This T cell receptor beta chain is drawn from a study of T cells in Graves' hyperthyroidism and ophthalmopathy. The overall study: At the time of initial diagnosis and before any treatment, peripheral blood was collected. Findings and caveats of the study: Among thyroid clonotypes expanded above 0.001, most also appeared in blood.

The V end lost 3 bases, the J end lost 7 bases, and 18 bases lay between the germline ends. Germline V gene lookup returns CDR1 LNHDA and CDR2 SQIVND (reference sequence). The CDR3 has 15 amino acids. With regard to this clonotype: What it binds is unknown.

Amplification yielded TCR beta CDR3 regions, with RNA transcripts as the source. HTBI primers were used for first-round RT-PCR of the TCR CDR3. TCRdb reanalysed the multiplex PCR reads using MiXCR and keeps one entry per CDR3 protein. The sample consists of hundreds of thousands of distinct CDR3 sequences, roughly 23% of them appearing once. Based on clinical symptoms, serum thyroxine and TRAb, thyroid ultrasound and orbital computed tomography, diagnoses were reached. The gene calls are TRBV19 and TRBJ1-1, with D perhaps matching TRBD1 (5 bases). The specimen was blood. This receptor was obtained from a woman between 70 and 85 years old with Graves' ophthalmopathy. CDR3 sequence: CASSILLMWGSEAFF. The CDR3 nucleotides read TGTGCCAGTAGTATCCTCCTCATGTGGGGCAGTGAAGCTTTCTTT.